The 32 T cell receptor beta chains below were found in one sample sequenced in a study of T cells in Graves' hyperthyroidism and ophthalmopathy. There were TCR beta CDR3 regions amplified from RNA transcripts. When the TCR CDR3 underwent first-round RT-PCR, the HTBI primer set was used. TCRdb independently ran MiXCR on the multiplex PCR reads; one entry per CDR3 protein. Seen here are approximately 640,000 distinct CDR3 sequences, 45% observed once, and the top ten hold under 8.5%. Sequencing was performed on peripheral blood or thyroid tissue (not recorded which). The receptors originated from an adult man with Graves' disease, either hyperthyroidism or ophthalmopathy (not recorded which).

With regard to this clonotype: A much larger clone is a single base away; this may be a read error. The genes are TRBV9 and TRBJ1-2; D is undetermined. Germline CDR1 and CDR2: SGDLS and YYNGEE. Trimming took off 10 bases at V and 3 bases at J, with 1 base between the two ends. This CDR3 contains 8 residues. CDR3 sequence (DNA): TGTGCCTACTATGGCTACACCTTC. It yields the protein CAYYGYTF.

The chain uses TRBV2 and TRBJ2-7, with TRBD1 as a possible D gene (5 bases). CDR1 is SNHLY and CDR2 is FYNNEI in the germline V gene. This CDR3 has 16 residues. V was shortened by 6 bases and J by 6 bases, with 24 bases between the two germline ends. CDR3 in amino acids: CASSPDVRQMTGEQYF. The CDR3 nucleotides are TGTGCCAGCAGCCCGGACGTTAGACAGATGACGGGCGAGCAGTACTTC.

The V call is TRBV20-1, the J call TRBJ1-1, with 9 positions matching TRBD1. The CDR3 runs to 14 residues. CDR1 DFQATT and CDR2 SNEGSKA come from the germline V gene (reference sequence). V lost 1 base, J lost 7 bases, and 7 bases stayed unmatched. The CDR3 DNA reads TGCAGTGCTAGAGGGGGACAGGGTATGGGTGAAGCTTTCTTT. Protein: CSARGGQGMGEAFF.

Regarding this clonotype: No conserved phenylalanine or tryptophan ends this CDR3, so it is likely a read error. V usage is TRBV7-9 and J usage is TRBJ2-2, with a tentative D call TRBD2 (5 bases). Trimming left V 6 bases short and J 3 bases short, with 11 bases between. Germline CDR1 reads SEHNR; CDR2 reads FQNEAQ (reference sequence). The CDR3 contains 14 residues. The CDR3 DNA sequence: TGTGCCAGCAGTTATACCGGGGACACCGGGGAGCTGTTTTCT. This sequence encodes CASSYTGDTGELFS.

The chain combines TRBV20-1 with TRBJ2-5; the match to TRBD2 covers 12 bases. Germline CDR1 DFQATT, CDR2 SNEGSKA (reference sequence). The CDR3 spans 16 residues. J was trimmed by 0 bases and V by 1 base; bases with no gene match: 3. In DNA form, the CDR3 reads TGCAGTGCTAGAGTAGGACTAGCGGGGAACCAAGAGACCCAGTACTTC. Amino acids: CSARVGLAGNQETQYF.

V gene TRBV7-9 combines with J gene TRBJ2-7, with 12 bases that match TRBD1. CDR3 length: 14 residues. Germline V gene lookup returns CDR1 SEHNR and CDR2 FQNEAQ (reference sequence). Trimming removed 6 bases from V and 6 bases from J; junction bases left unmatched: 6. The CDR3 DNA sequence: TGTGCCAGCAGTTGGGACAGGGGGCAGCTCGAGCAGTACTTC. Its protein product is CASSWDRGQLEQYF.

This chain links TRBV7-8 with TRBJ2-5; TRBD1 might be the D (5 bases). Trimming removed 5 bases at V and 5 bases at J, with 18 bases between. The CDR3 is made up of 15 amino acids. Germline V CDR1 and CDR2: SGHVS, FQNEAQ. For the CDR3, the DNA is TGTGCCAGCAGCCCTGGGCCAGGGTCGTGGGAGACCCAGTACTTC. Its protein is CASSPGPGSWETQYF.

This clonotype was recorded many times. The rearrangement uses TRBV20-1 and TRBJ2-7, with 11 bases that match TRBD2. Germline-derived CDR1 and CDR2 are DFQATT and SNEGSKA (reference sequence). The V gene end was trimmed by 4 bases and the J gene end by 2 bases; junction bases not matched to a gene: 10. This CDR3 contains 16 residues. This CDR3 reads CSAMGVAGGKTYEQYF. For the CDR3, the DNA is TGCAGTGCTATGGGGGTAGCGGGAGGGAAGACCTACGAGCAGTACTTC.

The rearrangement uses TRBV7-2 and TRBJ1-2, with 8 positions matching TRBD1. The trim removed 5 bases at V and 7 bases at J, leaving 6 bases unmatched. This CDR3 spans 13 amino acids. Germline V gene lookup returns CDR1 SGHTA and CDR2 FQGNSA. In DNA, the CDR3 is TGTGCCAGCAGCACCAGGGGGCTGGCTGGCTACACCTTC. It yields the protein CASSTRGLAGYTF.

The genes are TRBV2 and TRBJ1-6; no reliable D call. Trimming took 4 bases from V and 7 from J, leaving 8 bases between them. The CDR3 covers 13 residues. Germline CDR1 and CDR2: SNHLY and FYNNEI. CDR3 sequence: CASSAVGNSPLHF. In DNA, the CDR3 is TGTGCCAGCAGTGCGGTGGGGAATTCACCCCTCCACTTT.

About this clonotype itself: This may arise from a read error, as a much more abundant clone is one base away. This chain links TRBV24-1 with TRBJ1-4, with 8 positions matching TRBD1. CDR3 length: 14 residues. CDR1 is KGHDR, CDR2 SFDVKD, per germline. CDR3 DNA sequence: TGTGCCAGCAGTCTTTGGACAGGGAGCGAAAAACTGTTTTTT. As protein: CASSLWTGSEKLFF.

CDR3 sequence (DNA): TGCAGCGTTAATACAGGGGGCTTAAATCAGCCCCAGCATTTT. Translation: CSVNTGGLNQPQHF. This chain links TRBV29-1 with TRBJ1-5, with 9 nucleotides matching TRBD1. Trimming at V came to 5 bases and at J to 4 bases, leaving 6 bases not matched to a gene. The CDR3 is 14 amino acids. CDR1 SQVTM and CDR2 ANQGSEA come from the germline V gene.

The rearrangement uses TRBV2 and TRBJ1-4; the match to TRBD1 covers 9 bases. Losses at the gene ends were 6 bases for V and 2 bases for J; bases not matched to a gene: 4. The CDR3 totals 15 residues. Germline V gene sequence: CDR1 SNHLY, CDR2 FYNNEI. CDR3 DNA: TGTGCCAGCAGCCGACAGGGGGTCACTAATGAAAAACTGTTTTTT. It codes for CASSRQGVTNEKLFF.

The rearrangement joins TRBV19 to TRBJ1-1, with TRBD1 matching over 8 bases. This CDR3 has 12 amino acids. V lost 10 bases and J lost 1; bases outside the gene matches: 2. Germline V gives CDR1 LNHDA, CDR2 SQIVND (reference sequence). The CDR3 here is CATGTGNTEAFF. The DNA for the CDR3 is TGTGCCACAGGGACAGGGAACACTGAAGCTTTCTTT.

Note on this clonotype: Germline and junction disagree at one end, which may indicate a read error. The CDR3: CASRLGGGRETKYF. The CDR3 nucleotides are TGTGCCAGCAGGTTGGGCGGGGGCCGTGAGACCAAGTACTTC. The chain carries TRBV6-1 and TRBJ2-5; D may be TRBD2 (7 bases). Germline CDR1 MNHNS, CDR2 SASEGT. This CDR3 contains 14 residues.

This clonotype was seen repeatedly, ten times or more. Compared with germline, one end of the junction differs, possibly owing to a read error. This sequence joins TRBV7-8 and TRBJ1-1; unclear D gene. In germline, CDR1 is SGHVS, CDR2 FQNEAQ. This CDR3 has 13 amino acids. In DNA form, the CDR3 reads TGCGCCAGCAGCTTGCAAGAGAACACTGAAGCTTTCTTT. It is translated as CASSLQENTEAFF.

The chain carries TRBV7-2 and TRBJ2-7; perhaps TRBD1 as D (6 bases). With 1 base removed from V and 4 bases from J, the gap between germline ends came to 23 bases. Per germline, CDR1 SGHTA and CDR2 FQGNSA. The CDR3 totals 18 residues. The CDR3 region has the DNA TGTGCCAGCAGCTTAGAGTGGTCCCCCTTCGGGACAACTTACGAGCAGTACTTC. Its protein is CASSLEWSPFGTTYEQYF.

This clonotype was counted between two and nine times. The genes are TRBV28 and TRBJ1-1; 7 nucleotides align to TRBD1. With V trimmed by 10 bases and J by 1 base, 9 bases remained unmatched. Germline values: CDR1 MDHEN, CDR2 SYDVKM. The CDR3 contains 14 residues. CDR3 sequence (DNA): TGTGCCACCCTTACAGGGGCCACGAACACTGAAGCTTTCTTT. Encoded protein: CATLTGATNTEAFF. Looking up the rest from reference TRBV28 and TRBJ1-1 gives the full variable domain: DVKVTQSSRYLVKRTGEKVFLECVQDMDHENMFWYRQDPGLGLRLIYFSYDVKMKEKGDIPEGYSVSREKKERFSLILESASTNQTSMYLCATLTGATNTEAFFGQGTRLTVV.

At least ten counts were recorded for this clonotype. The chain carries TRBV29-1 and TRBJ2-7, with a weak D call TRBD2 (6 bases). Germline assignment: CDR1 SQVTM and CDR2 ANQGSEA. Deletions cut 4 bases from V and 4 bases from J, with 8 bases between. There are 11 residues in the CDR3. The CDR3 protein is CSVAAGYEQYF. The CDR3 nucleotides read TGCAGCGTTGCGGCGGGGTACGAGCAGTACTTC.

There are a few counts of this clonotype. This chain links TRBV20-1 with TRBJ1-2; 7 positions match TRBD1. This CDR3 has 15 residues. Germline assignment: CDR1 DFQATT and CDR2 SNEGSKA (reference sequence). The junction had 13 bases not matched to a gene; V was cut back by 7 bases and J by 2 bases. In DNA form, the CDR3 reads TGCAGTGTTTTCCGCGGGACAGTGATGAACTATGGCTACACCTTC. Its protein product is CSVFRGTVMNYGYTF.

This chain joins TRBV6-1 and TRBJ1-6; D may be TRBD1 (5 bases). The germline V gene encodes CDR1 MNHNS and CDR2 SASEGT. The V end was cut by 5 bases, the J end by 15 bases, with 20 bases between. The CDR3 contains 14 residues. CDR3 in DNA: TGTGCCAGCAGTTACTCGAGAGGGGTTCGGCTCCTCCACTTT. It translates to CASSYSRGVRLLHF.

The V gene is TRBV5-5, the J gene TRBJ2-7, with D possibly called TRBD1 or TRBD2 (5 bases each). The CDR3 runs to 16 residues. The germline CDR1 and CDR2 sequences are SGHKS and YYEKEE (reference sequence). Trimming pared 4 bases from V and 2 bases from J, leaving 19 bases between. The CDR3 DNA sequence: TGTGCCAGCAGCCCGCCCGGACGGGGACCCACCTACGAGCAGTACTTC. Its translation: CASSPPGRGPTYEQYF.

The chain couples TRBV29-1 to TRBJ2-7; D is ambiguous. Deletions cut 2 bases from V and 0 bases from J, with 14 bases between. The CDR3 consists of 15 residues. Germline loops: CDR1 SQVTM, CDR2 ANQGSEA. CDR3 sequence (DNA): TGCAGCGTTGAATCCTCTAAAGGGTTCTCCTACGAGCAGTACTTC. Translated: CSVESSKGFSYEQYF.

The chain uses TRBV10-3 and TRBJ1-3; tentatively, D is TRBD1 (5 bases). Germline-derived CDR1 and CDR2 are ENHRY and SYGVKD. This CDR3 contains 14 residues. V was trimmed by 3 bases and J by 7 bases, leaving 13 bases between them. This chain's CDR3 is CAISDRDRMNTIYF. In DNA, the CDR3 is TGTGCCATCAGTGACAGGGACCGCATGAACACCATATATTTT.

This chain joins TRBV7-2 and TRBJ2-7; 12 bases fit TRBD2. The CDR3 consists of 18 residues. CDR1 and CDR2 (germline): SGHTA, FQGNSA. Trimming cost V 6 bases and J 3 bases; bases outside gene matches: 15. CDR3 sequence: CASSLGNRLAGAIYEQYF. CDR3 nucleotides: TGTGCCAGCAGTCTGGGCAACCGACTAGCGGGAGCCATCTACGAGCAGTACTTC.

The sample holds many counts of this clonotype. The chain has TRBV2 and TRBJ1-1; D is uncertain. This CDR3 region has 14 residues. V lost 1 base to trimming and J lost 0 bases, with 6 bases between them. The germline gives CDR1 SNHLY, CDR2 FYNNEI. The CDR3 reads CASSEVQMNTEAFF. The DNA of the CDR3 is TGTGCCAGCAGTGAAGTACAAATGAACACTGAAGCTTTCTTT.

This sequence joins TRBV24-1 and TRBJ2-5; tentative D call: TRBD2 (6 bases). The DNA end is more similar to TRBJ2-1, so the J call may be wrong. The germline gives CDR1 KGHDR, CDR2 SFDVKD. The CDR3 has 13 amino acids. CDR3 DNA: TGTGCCACCGGTAGCGGAGCCTACAATGAGCAGTTCTTC. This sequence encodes CATGSGAYNEQFF.

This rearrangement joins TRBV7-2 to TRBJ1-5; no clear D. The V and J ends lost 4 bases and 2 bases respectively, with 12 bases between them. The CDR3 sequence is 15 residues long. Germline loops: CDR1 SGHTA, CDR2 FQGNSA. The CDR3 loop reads CASSSAPAGNQPQHF. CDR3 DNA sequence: TGTGCCAGCAGCTCGGCCCCGGCAGGCAATCAGCCCCAGCATTTT.

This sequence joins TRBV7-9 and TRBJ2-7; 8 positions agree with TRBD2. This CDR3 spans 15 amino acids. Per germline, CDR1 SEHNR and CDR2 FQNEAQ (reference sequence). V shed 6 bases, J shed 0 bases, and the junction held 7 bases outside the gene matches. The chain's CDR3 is CASRSSGIYSYEQYF. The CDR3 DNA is TGTGCCAGCAGGAGTAGCGGGATCTACTCCTACGAGCAGTACTTC.

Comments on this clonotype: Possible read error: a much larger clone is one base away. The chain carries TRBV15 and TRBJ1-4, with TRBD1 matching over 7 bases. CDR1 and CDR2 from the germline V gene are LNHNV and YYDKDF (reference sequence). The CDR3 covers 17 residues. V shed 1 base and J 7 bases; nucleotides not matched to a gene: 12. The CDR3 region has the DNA TGTGCCACCAGCAGAGGAACAGGGGTTCGTAAGGGTGAAAAACTGTTTTTT. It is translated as CATSRGTGVRKGEKLFF.

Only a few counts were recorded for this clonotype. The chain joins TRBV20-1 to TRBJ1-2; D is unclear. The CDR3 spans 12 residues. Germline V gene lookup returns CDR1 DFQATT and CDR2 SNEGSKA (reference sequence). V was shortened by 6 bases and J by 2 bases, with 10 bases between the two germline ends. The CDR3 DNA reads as TGCAGTGCGAGGAACTTAAACTATGGCTACACCTTC. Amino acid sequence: CSARNLNYGYTF.

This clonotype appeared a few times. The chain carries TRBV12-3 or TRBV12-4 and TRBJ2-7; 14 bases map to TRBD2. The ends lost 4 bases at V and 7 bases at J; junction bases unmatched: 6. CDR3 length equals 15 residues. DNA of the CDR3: TGTGCCAGCAGTTCGACTAGCGGGAGGGCCATAGAGCAGTACTTC. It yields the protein CASSSTSGRAIEQYF.